Listed here are 32 T cell receptor beta chains from one sample, sequenced in a study of blood T cell repertoires in COVID-19. Measured with immunoSEQ multiplex PCR; TCRdb has only the in-frame clones, and not every one. The table records 110,000 or so clones, 65% to 90% of them present only once. The sequencing sample was made of peripheral blood. These TCRs come from a man aged 50-60 years with acute or convalescent COVID-19.

The chain uses TRBV12-3 or TRBV12-4 and TRBJ2-3; D is unclear. Trimming removed 6 bases at V and 8 bases at J, with 12 bases between. The CDR3 has 12 amino acids. The CDR3 loop is CASSVSPRTQYF. CDR3 nucleotides: TGTGCCAGCAGCGTGAGCCCGCGTACGCAGTATTTT.

The chain recombines TRBV7-8 with TRBJ1-5, with D possibly being TRBD1 (5 bases). CDR3 size: 12 residues. The germline V gene has CDR1 SGHVS and CDR2 FQNEAQ. Trimming removed 10 bases from V and 4 bases from J, with 11 bases in between. CDR3 sequence: CATGRLNQPQHF. Here the CDR3 DNA reads TGTGCCACAGGGAGGTTGAATCAGCCCCAGCATTTT.

The V and J genes are TRBV21-1 and TRBJ1-6. TRBV21-1 is deemed a pseudogene. This CDR3 region has 20 residues. CDR3 in DNA: TGTGCCAGCACCCCAAGGAGACTACCATGTATGGGCTCCTATAATTCACCCCTCCACTTT. Translating gives CASTPRRLPCMGSYNSPLHF.

This rearrangement joins TRBV7-9 to TRBJ2-1; tentatively, D is TRBD2 (6 bases). The CDR3 consists of 15 residues. CDR1 SEHNR and CDR2 FQNEAQ come from the germline V gene (reference sequence). V gave up 1 base and J gave up 4 bases, with 11 bases separating them. As DNA, the CDR3 is TGTGCCAGCAGCTTAGTGGGAGGACAATACAATGAGCAGTTCTTC. Translating it yields CASSLVGGQYNEQFF.

The V and J genes are TRBV9 and TRBJ2-1; D ambiguous. Trimming removed 3 bases from V and 0 bases from J, with 13 bases in between. Germline loops: CDR1 SGDLS, CDR2 YYNGEE. This CDR3 has 16 amino acids. The CDR3 DNA follows: TGTGCCAGCAGCGCCCCCAGTTCTAGCTCCTACAATGAGCAGTTCTTC. Its protein is CASSAPSSSSYNEQFF.

The genes are TRBV27 and TRBJ1-6; TRBD1 matches 10 bases. This CDR3 has 16 residues. The V gene end was trimmed by 6 bases and the J gene end by 10 bases; junction bases not matched to a gene: 12. Germline CDR1 is MNHEY and CDR2 is SMNVEV (reference sequence). In DNA form, the CDR3 reads TGTGCCAGCAGGACCATCCCGGGACAGGGGTTCTCACCCCTCCACTTT. It translates to CASRTIPGQGFSPLHF.

V and J are TRBV2 and TRBJ2-1, with 10 bases aligning to TRBD2. Looked up from germline, CDR1 is SNHLY and CDR2 is FYNNEI. The V gene end was trimmed by 1 base and the J gene end by 8 bases; junction bases not matched to a gene: 8. The CDR3 length is 16 residues. The CDR3 spells CASSEESLAGVDEQFF. Here the CDR3 DNA reads TGTGCCAGCAGTGAAGAAAGTCTAGCGGGAGTGGATGAGCAGTTCTTC.

This clone was counted a single time. V gene TRBV5-5 combines with J gene TRBJ1-6; 10 bases align to TRBD1. Germline CDR1 SGHKS, CDR2 YYEKEE (reference sequence). The CDR3 runs to 16 residues. Trimming removed 3 bases from V and 6 bases from J; junction bases left unmatched: 6. The DNA of the CDR3 is TGTGCCAGCAGCTGGCAGGGGGACAGGGGTAATTCACCCCTCCACTTT. Translation gives CASSWQGDRGNSPLHF.

This sequence joins TRBV18 and TRBJ2-7; 10 nucleotides match TRBD1. J was trimmed by 2 bases and V by 5 bases; bases with no gene match: 3. The CDR3 extends over 14 amino acids. Germline CDR1 reads KGHSH; CDR2 reads LQKENI. CDR3 bases: TGTGCCAGCTCAGACGGGACAGGGGCCTACGAGCAGTACTTC. Its protein product is CASSDGTGAYEQYF.

This clone was recorded a few times. The chain is built from TRBV2 and TRBJ1-2; weak D call: TRBD1 (6 bases). CDR1 and CDR2 (germline): SNHLY, FYNNEI. CDR3 size: 14 residues. Trimming left V 7 bases short and J 0 bases short, with 12 bases between. The CDR3 region has the DNA TGTGCCAGCACCGAAGGACAGACTAACTATGGCTACACCTTC. Translation gives CASTEGQTNYGYTF. Filled out from reference TRBV2 and TRBJ1-2, the complete variable domain reads EPEVTQTPSHQVTQMGQEVILRCVPISNHLYFYWYRQILGQKVEFLVSFYNNEISEKSEIFDDQFSVERPDGSNFTLKIRSTKLEDSAMYFCASTEGQTNYGYTFGSGTRLTVV.

This clone was counted a single time. The V gene is TRBV2, the J gene TRBJ2-7, with D tentatively TRBD2 (5 bases). V lost 3 bases and J lost 2, with 11 bases in between. The CDR3 length is 14 residues. Per the germline V gene, CDR1 is SNHLY and CDR2 is FYNNEI. The CDR3 is CASSDPTTTYEQYF. CDR3 coding DNA: TGTGCCAGCAGTGATCCGACTACCACCTACGAGCAGTACTTC.

This clone was observed a single time. The chain couples TRBV27 to TRBJ2-1, with 9 positions matching TRBD1. Germline V lookup: CDR1 MNHEY, CDR2 SMNVEV (reference sequence). The J segment lost 4 bases and the V segment lost 10 bases, leaving 8 bases of the junction unmatched. CDR3 size: 14 residues. This CDR3 reads CATSGTGLYNEQFF. CDR3 coding DNA: TGTGCCACATCGGGGACAGGGCTATACAATGAGCAGTTCTTC.

The chain employs TRBV7-9 and TRBJ2-7; D may be TRBD1 (5 bases). From germline, CDR1 is SEHNR and CDR2 FQNEAQ (reference sequence). Trimming cost V 1 base and J 2 bases, with 12 bases left between them. The CDR3 is 15 residues long. DNA for the CDR3: TGTGCCAGCAGCTTAGAGACAGCGATAACCTACGAGCAGTACTTC. Translation gives CASSLETAITYEQYF.

This clone was counted a few times. The V and J genes are TRBV6-2 or TRBV6-3 and TRBJ2-7, with 7 bases identical to TRBD2. CDR3 size: 14 residues. Germline loops: CDR1 MNHEY, CDR2 SVGEGT. Losses at the gene ends were 5 bases for V and 7 bases for J; bases not matched to a gene: 11. The CDR3 DNA reads as TGTGCCAGCAGTAGCCCCGAGCGGGGATGGGAGCAGTACTTC. This codes for CASSSPERGWEQYF.

The CDR3 protein is CASRPATETNEKLFF. The CDR3 coding sequence is TGTGCCAGCAGGCCAGCGACAGAAACTAATGAAAAACTGTTTTTT. The chain uses TRBV5-4 and TRBJ1-4; perhaps TRBD1 as D (5 bases). Trimming shortened V by 5 bases and J by 1 base, and 12 bases separated the two germline ends. This CDR3 region has 15 residues. The germline V gene has CDR1 SGHNT and CDR2 YYREEE (reference sequence).

The genes are TRBV28 and TRBJ1-6; 9 bases are a match to TRBD1. The CDR3 is 17 amino acids. Looked up from germline, CDR1 is MDHEN and CDR2 is SYDVKM. The V and J ends lost 10 bases and 9 bases, in that order; junction bases with no gene match: 19. In nucleotides, the CDR3 is TGTGCCACCACTCCGAGTTGGGCCGGGACAGGGAGTTCACCCCTCCACTTT. Translation gives CATTPSWAGTGSSPLHF.

The count of this clone is one. The chain employs TRBV13 and TRBJ2-7, with D perhaps matching TRBD2 (6 bases). The germline V gene has CDR1 PRHDT and CDR2 FYEKMQ (reference sequence). V was trimmed by 8 bases and J by 6 bases, leaving 20 bases between them. The CDR3 extends over 14 amino acids. The CDR3 region has the DNA TGTGCCAGCTCCCTGGGGCAGGGAGGTCGCGAGCAGTACTTC. Translated: CASSLGQGGREQYF. Variable domain in full (rest from reference TRBV13 and TRBJ2-7): AAGVIQSPRHLIKEKRETATLKCYPIPRHDTVYWYQQGPGQDPQFLISFYEKMQSDKGSIPDRFSAQQFSDYHSELNMSSLELGDSALYFCASSLGQGGREQYFGPGTRLTVT.

The chain carries TRBV5-1 and TRBJ2-7, with TRBD1 matching 9 bases. The CDR3 is 15 residues long. Per germline, CDR1 SGHRS and CDR2 YFSETQ. V gave up 4 bases and J gave up 3 bases; unmatched junction bases: 8. The CDR3 DNA reads TGCGCCAGCAGCGCGTTGACAGGGGGTTTCTACGAGCAGTACTTC. This translates into CASSALTGGFYEQYF.

The chain uses TRBV30 and TRBJ1-5; maybe TRBD1 (6 bases). V was trimmed by 1 base and J by 6 bases, leaving 13 bases between them. CDR1 GTSNPN and CDR2 SVGIG come from the germline V gene (reference sequence). The CDR3 contains 14 residues. This CDR3 is CAWSDTGTVQPQHF. CDR3 DNA: TGTGCCTGGAGTGATACAGGGACGGTTCAGCCCCAGCATTTT.

This sequence joins TRBV4-2 and TRBJ2-7; D unclear. V lost 9 bases to trimming and J lost 7 bases, with 19 bases between them. The CDR3 consists of 13 residues. In germline, CDR1 is LGHNA, CDR2 YNFKEQ. The CDR3 DNA sequence: TGTGCCAGTGGCGAGGCACTTATAGGAGAGCAGTACTTC. Protein sequence: CASGEALIGEQYF.

The chain combines TRBV19 with TRBJ1-2; D unresolved. With 6 bases removed from V and 8 bases from J, the gap between germline ends came to 13 bases. This CDR3 contains 12 residues. Germline assignment: CDR1 LNHDA and CDR2 SQIVND (reference sequence). The CDR3 DNA reads as TGTGCCAGTAGCAGAGGTCTTGGCGGCTACACCTTC. Translating gives CASSRGLGGYTF.

This chain links TRBV27 with TRBJ2-7; 8 bases are a match to TRBD2. V was pared by 1 base and J by 5 bases, with 10 bases of the junction left unmatched. This CDR3 comprises 16 residues. The germline CDR1 and CDR2 sequences are MNHEY and SMNVEV (reference sequence). The CDR3 reads CASSLYHRGGFHEQYF. The CDR3 coding sequence is TGTGCCAGCAGTTTATACCACCGGGGGGGATTCCACGAGCAGTACTTC.

This clone was observed a handful of times. The chain has TRBV5-1 and TRBJ1-5; D is uncertain. From germline, CDR1 is SGHRS and CDR2 YFSETQ. Trimming took 0 bases from V and 4 from J, leaving 11 bases between them. This CDR3 region has 15 residues. DNA of the CDR3: TGCGCCAGCAGCTTGGGGCAGGCTACGAATCAGCCCCAGCATTTT. This gives the protein CASSLGQATNQPQHF.

The chain employs TRBV6-5 and TRBJ2-5, with D hard to call. V dropped 2 bases and J dropped 3 bases, with 7 bases sitting between them. CDR3 length: 13 amino acids. Germline CDR1 MNHEY, CDR2 SVGAGI. CDR3 in amino acids: CASSYGQKETQYF. The DNA of the CDR3 is TGTGCCAGCAGTTACGGTCAGAAAGAGACCCAGTACTTC.

The V and J genes are TRBV6-5 and TRBJ2-7; TRBD1 matches 7 bases. The CDR3 spans 15 residues. The V gene's germline CDR1 is MNHEY and CDR2 SVGAGI. The V segment lost 0 bases and the J segment 0 bases; nucleotides outside the gene matches: 2. The CDR3 region is CASSYSDRPSYEQYF. The CDR3 region has the DNA TGTGCCAGCAGTTACTCGGACAGGCCCTCCTACGAGCAGTACTTC.

The chain uses TRBV18 and TRBJ1-6; 8 nucleotides line up with TRBD1. The CDR3 is 13 amino acids. Germline assignment: CDR1 KGHSH and CDR2 LQKENI. With V trimmed by 2 bases and J by 10 bases, 1 base remained unmatched. CDR3 bases: TGTGCCAGCTCACCAGGACAGGGATCACCCCTCCACTTT. Translated, it gives CASSPGQGSPLHF.

The chain employs TRBV7-6 and TRBJ1-1, with 9 positions matching TRBD1. CDR1 SGHVS and CDR2 FNYEAQ come from the germline V gene. The V gene end was trimmed by 10 bases and the J gene end by 0 bases; junction bases not matched to a gene: 9. CDR3 length: 15 residues. The CDR3 nucleotides read TGTGCCACCGAGAGACAGGGGGGGTTGAACACTGAAGCTTTCTTT. It yields the protein CATERQGGLNTEAFF.

V gene TRBV19 combines with J gene TRBJ2-3; 11 bases fit TRBD2. The CDR3 length is 14 residues. Germline assignment: CDR1 LNHDA and CDR2 SQIVND (reference sequence). Unmatched junction bases numbered 3, after V lost 8 bases and J lost 2 bases. CDR3 in amino acids: CASALAGATDTQYF. DNA of the CDR3: TGTGCCAGTGCACTAGCGGGGGCCACAGATACGCAGTATTTT.

V is TRBV6-5 and J is TRBJ2-7; 10 bases fit TRBD1. The trim removed 3 bases at V and 3 bases at J, leaving 8 bases unmatched. The CDR3 consists of 16 residues. Germline loops: CDR1 MNHEY, CDR2 SVGAGI. In DNA form, the CDR3 reads TGTGCCAGCAGTTATGCCTCGACAGGGGGCCTCTACGAGCAGTACTTC. It specifies CASSYASTGGLYEQYF.

This rearrangement joins TRBV7-2 to TRBJ2-1, with 9 nucleotides matching TRBD2. Germline-derived CDR1 and CDR2 are SGHTA and FQGNSA. The junction had 4 bases not matched to a gene; V was cut back by 1 base and J by 0 bases. The CDR3 runs to 17 residues. The CDR3 here is CASSLVLAGPSYNEQFF. The CDR3 nucleotides are TGTGCCAGCAGCTTAGTACTAGCGGGCCCCTCCTACAATGAGCAGTTCTTC.

In nucleotides, the CDR3 is TGTGCCAGCAGTTCGGGGGACAGTGATGAAAAACTGTTTTTT. It specifies CASSSGDSDEKLFF. The chain employs TRBV28 and TRBJ1-4; TRBD1 agrees at 7 bases. The CDR3 consists of 14 residues. V was pared by 4 bases and J by 6 bases, with 5 bases of the junction left unmatched. Germline loops: CDR1 MDHEN, CDR2 SYDVKM.

The chain recombines TRBV6-6 with TRBJ2-1; 13 bases map to TRBD2. Germline V gene sequence: CDR1 MNHNY, CDR2 SVGAGI (reference sequence). J gave up 9 bases and V 5 bases, and 16 bases lay outside the gene matches. CDR3 length: 18 residues. CDR3 sequence (DNA): TGTGCCAGCAGTCACGGGACTAGCGGGATAGGGCTCTCGGGTGAGCAGTTCTTC. Protein sequence: CASSHGTSGIGLSGEQFF.